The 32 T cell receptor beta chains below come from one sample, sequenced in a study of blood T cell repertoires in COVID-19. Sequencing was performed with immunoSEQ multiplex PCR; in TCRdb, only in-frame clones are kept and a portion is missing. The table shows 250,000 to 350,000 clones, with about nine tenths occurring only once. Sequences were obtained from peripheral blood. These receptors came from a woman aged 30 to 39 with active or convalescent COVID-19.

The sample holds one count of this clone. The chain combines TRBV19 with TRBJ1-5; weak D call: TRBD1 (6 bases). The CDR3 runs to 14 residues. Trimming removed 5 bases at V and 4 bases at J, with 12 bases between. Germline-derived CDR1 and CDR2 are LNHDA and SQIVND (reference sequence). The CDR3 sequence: CASSLRQDNQPQHF. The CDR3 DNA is TGTGCCAGTAGTCTGCGACAGGATAATCAGCCCCAGCATTTT.

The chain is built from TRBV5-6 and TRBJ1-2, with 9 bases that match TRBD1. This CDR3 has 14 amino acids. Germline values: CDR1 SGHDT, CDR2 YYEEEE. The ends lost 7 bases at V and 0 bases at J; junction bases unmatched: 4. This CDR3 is CASYRTGANYGYTF. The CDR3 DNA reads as TGTGCCAGCTATCGGACAGGGGCTAACTATGGCTACACCTTC.

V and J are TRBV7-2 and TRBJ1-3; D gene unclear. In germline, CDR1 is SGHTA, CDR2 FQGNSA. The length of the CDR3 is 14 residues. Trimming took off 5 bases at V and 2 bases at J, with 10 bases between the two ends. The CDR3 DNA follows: TGTGCCAGCAGCCCCCGGGAAGCTGGAAACACCATATATTTT. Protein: CASSPREAGNTIYF.

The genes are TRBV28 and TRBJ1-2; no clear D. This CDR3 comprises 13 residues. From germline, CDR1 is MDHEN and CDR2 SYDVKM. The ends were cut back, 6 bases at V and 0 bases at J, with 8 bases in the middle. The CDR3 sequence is CASSSPANYGYTF. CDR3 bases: TGTGCCAGCAGCTCTCCAGCTAACTATGGCTACACCTTC.

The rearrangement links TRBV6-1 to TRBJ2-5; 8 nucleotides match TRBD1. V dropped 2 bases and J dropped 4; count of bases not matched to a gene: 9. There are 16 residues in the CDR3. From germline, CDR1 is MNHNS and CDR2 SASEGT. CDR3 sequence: CASSESPGGIGETQYF. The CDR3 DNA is TGTGCCAGCAGTGAATCTCCAGGGGGCATCGGAGAGACCCAGTACTTC.

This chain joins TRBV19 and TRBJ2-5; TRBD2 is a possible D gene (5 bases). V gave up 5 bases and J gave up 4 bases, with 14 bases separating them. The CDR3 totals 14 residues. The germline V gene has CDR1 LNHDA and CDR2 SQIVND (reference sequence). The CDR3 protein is CASSSYGGSETQYF. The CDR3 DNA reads TGTGCCAGTAGTTCCTACGGAGGATCAGAGACCCAGTACTTC.

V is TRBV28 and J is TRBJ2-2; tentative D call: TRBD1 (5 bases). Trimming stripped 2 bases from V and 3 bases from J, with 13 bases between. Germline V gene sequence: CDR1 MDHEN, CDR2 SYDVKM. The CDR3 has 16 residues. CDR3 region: CASSLGARTDTGELFF. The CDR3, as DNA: TGTGCCAGCAGTTTAGGGGCCCGGACCGACACCGGGGAGCTGTTTTTT.

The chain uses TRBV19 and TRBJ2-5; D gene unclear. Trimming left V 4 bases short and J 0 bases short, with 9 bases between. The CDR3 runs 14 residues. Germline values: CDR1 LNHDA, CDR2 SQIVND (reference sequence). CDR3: CASSSQLYQETQYF. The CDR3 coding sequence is TGTGCCAGTAGTAGCCAACTGTACCAAGAGACCCAGTACTTC. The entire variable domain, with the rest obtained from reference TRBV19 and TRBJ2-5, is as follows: DGGITQSPKYLFRKEGQNVTLSCEQNLNHDAMYWYRQDPGQGLRLIYYSQIVNDFQKGDIAEGYSVSREKKESFPLTVTSAQKNPTAFYLCASSSQLYQETQYFGPGTRLLVL.

The CDR3 DNA follows: TGTGCCAGCAGTCTAAGGACAGGGCGACAAGGCTACACCTTC. Its protein product is CASSLRTGRQGYTF. V is TRBV7-2 and J is TRBJ1-2; 8 bases map to TRBD1. J gave up 8 bases and V 6 bases, and 11 bases lay outside the gene matches. This CDR3 region has 14 residues. CDR1 is SGHTA and CDR2 is FQGNSA in the germline V gene. The full variable domain, its missing parts supplied by reference TRBV7-2 and TRBJ1-2, is GAGVSQSPSNKVTEKGKDVELRCDPISGHTALYWYRQSLGQGLEFLIYFQGNSAPDKSGLPSDRFSAERTGGSVSTLTIQRTQQEDSAVYLCASSLRTGRQGYTFGSGTRLTVV.

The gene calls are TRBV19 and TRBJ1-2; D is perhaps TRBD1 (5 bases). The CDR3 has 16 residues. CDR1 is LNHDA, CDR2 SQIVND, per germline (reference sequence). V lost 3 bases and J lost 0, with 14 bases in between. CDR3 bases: TGTGCCAGTAGTATTATCGCCGGGGGGGCTAACTATGGCTACACCTTC. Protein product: CASSIIAGGANYGYTF.

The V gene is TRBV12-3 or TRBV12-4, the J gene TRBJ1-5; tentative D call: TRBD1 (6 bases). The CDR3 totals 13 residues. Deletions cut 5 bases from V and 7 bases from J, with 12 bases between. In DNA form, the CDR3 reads TGTGCCAGCAGTATATCACAGGGCCAGCCCCAGCATTTT. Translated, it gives CASSISQGQPQHF.

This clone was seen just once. CDR3 sequence: CASSSDRGNTGELFF. CDR3 in DNA: TGCGCCAGCAGCTCCGACAGGGGAAACACCGGGGAGCTGTTTTTT. This sequence joins TRBV5-1 and TRBJ2-2; 8 bases fit TRBD1. The CDR3 is made up of 15 amino acids. V lost 3 bases to trimming and J lost 2 bases; unmatched junction nucleotides: 3. Per germline, CDR1 SGHRS and CDR2 YFSETQ.

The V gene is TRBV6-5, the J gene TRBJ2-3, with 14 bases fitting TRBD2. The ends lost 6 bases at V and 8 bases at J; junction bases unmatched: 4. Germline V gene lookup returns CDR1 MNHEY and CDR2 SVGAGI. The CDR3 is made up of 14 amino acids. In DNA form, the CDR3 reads TGTGCCAGCAGCCGACTAGCGGGGGGGCTTACGCAGTATTTT. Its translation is CASSRLAGGLTQYF.

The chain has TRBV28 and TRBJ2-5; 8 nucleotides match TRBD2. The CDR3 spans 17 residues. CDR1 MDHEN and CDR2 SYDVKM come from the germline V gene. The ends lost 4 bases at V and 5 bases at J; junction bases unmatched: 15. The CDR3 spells CASSSRGGGSGSETQYF. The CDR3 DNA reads TGTGCCAGCAGTTCCCGGGGCGGGGGGTCTGGATCTGAGACCCAGTACTTC. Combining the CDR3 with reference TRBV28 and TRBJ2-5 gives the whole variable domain DVKVTQSSRYLVKRTGEKVFLECVQDMDHENMFWYRQDPGLGLRLIYFSYDVKMKEKGDIPEGYSVSREKKERFSLILESASTNQTSMYLCASSSRGGGSGSETQYFGPGTRLLVL.

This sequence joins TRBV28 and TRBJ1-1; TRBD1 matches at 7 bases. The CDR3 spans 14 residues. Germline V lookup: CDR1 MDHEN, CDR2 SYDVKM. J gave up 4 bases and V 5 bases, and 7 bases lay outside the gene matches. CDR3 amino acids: CASSVTQGFTEAFF. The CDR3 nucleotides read TGTGCCAGCAGTGTAACACAGGGGTTCACTGAAGCTTTCTTT. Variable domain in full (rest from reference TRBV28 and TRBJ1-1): DVKVTQSSRYLVKRTGEKVFLECVQDMDHENMFWYRQDPGLGLRLIYFSYDVKMKEKGDIPEGYSVSREKKERFSLILESASTNQTSMYLCASSVTQGFTEAFFGQGTRLTVV.

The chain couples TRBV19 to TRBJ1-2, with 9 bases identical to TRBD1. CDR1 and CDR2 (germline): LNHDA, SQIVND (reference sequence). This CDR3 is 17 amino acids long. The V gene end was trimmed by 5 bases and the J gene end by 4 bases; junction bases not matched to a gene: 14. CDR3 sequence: CASSQGQGSVVAYGYTF. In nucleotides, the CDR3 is TGTGCCAGTAGTCAAGGACAGGGGTCAGTCGTGGCCTATGGCTACACCTTC.

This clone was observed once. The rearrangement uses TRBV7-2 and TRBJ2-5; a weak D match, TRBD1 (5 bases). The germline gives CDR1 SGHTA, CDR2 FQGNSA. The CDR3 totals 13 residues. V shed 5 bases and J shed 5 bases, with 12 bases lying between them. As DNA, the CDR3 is TGTGCCAGCAGCATATGGGGCCAGGAGACCCAGTACTTC. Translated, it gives CASSIWGQETQYF.

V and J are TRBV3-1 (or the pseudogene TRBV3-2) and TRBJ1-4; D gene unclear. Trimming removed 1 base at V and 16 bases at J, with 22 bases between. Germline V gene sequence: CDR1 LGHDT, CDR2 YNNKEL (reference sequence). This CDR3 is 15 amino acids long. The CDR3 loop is CASSQAGWNTENRFF. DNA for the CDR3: TGTGCCAGCAGCCAAGCGGGGTGGAATACGGAAAACAGGTTTTTT.

The CDR3 DNA reads as TGTGCCAGCAGTTTACTCAGGCTTAACTATGGCTACACCTTC. The encoded protein is CASSLLRLNYGYTF. The rearrangement links TRBV6-6 to TRBJ1-2; D call uncertain. Germline values: CDR1 MNHNY, CDR2 SVGAGI (reference sequence). The CDR3 is made up of 14 amino acids. The V end was cut by 4 bases, the J end by 1 base, with 10 bases between.

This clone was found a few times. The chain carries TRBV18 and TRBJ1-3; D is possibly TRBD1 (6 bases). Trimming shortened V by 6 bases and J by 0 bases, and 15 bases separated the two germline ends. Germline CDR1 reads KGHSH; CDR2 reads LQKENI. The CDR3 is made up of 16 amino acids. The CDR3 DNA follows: TGTGCCAGCTCGCGCCTACAGGGCACCTCTGGAAACACCATATATTTT. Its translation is CASSRLQGTSGNTIYF.

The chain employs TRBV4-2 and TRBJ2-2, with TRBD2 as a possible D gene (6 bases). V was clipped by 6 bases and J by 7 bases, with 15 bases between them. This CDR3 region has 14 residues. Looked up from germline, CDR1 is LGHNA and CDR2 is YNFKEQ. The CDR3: CASRGGKDVGELFF. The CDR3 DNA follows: TGTGCCAGCAGGGGGGGAAAGGATGTCGGGGAGCTGTTTTTT.

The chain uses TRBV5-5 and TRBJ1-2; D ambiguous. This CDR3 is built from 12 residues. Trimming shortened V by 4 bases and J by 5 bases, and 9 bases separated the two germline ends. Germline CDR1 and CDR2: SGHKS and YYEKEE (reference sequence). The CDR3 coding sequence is TGTGCCAGCAGCACGGGAGAATATGGCTACACCTTC. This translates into CASSTGEYGYTF.

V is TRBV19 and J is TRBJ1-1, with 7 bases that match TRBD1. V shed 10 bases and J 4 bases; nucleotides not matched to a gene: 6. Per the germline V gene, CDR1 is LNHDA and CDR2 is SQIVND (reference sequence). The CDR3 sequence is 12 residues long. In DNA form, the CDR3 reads TGTGCCACCACAGGGGTGCGCACTGAAGCTTTCTTT. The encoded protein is CATTGVRTEAFF.

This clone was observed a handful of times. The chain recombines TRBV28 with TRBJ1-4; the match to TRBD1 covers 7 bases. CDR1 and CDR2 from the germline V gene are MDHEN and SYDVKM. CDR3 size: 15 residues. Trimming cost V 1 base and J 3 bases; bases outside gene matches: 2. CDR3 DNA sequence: TGTGCCAGCAGTTTATTGGGGACAGCTAATGAAAAACTGTTTTTT. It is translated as CASSLLGTANEKLFF.

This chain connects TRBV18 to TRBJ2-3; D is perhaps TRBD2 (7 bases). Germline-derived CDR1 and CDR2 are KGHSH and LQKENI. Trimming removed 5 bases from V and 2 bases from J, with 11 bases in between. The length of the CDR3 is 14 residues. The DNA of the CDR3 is TGTGCCAGCTCAGGGGGGGCGTCCACAGATACGCAGTATTTT. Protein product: CASSGGASTDTQYF.

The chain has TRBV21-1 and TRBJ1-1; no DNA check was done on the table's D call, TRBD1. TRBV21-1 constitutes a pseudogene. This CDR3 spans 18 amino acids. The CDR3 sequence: CASSKWMGQGAEDTEAFF. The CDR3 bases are TGTGCCAGCAGCAAATGGATGGGACAGGGGGCGGAGGACACTGAAGCTTTCTTT.

CDR3 nucleotides: TGTGCCAGCAGCCAAGCGGGGTTAGCGGGGGGAACAGATACGCAGTATTTT. Translation: CASSQAGLAGGTDTQYF. This sequence joins TRBV4-2 and TRBJ2-3; TRBD2 matches at 10 bases. V lost 1 base and J lost 3; bases outside the gene matches: 7. CDR1 and CDR2 (germline): LGHNA, YNFKEQ. The CDR3 has 17 residues.

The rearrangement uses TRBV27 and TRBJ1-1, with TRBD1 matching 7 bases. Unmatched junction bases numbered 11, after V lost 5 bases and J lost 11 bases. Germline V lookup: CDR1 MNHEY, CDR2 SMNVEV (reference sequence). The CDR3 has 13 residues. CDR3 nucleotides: TGTGCCAGCAGTGAACAGGGGCTCCCGGCCGCTTTCTTT. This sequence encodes CASSEQGLPAAFF.

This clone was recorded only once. CDR3 sequence reads: CASSLQRGYRTETQYF. The CDR3 DNA is TGTGCCAGCAGTTTGCAGCGGGGCTACCGAACGGAGACCCAGTACTTC. The chain joins TRBV2 to TRBJ2-5; 7 bases map to TRBD2. CDR1 and CDR2 (germline): SNHLY, FYNNEI. The CDR3 covers 16 residues. The trim removed 5 bases at V and 5 bases at J, leaving 14 bases unmatched. Full variable domain (outside the CDR3, taken from reference TRBV2 and TRBJ2-5): EPEVTQTPSHQVTQMGQEVILRCVPISNHLYFYWYRQILGQKVEFLVSFYNNEISEKSEIFDDQFSVERPDGSNFTLKIRSTKLEDSAMYFCASSLQRGYRTETQYFGPGTRLLVL.

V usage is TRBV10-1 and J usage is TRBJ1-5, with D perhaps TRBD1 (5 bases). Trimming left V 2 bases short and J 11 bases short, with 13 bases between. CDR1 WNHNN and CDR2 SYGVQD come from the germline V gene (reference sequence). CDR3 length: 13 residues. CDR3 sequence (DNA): TGCGCCAGCAGTGAGGCAGGGTCTTCGGCCCAGCATTTT. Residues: CASSEAGSSAQHF.

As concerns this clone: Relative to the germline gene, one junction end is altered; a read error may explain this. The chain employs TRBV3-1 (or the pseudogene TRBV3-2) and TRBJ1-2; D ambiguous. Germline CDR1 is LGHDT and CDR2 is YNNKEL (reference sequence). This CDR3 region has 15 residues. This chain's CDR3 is CASNQAVGLAYGYTF. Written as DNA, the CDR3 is TGTGCCAGCAACCAAGCGGTCGGTCTAGCCTATGGCTACACCTTC.

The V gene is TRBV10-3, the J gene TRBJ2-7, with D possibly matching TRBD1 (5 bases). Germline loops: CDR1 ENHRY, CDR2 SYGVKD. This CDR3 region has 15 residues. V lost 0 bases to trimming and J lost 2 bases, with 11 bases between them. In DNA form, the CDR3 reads TGTGCCATCAGTGAGTCACAGGTGCTCCCCTACGAGCAGTACTTC. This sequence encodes CAISESQVLPYEQYF.